The present entry profiles one T cell receptor (beta chain) with its context. Patients counted as stable if ophthalmopathy did not develop within 18 months. This sample was taken from a study of T cells in Graves' hyperthyroidism and ophthalmopathy. The V gene's germline CDR1 is MGHRA and CDR2 YSYEKL. Losses at the gene ends were 2 bases for V and 2 bases for J; bases not matched to a gene: 6. The CDR3 is made up of 16 amino acids. RNA transcripts were the template for amplifying TCR beta CDR3 regions. First-round RT-PCR with HTBI primers amplified the TCR CDR3 region. In TCRdb, the multiplex PCR reads were re-called with MiXCR into one record per CDR3 protein. The sample shows more than 650,000 distinct CDR3 sequences, 14% of them seen only once.

Specimen: blood. The J gene is TRBJ2-5, the V gene TRBV4-1; 9 bases line up with TRBD1. The TCR was taken from a woman younger than 30 with Graves' hyperthyroidism. CDR3 amino acids: CASSQRDREIQETQYF. The CDR3 bases are TGCGCCAGCAGCCAACGGGACAGGGAGATACAAGAGACCCAGTACTTC.